Ten or more counts support the clone carrying this TCR beta chain. Germline trimming cut 5 bases from V and 6 bases from J; bases unmatched to any gene: 4. The germline V gene has CDR1 MNHEY and CDR2 SVGAGI. CDR3 length: 15 residues. The authors prepared the TCRbeta library with unique molecular identifiers. TCRdb independently ran MiXCR on the PCR reads; one entry per CDR3 protein. The profile covers about 120,000 distinct CDR3 sequences, with around 23% appearing a single time and 10% to 13% taken by the ten largest. The sample belongs to a study of T-cell reconstitution after alpha-beta-depleted transplantation in children.

The clonotype comes from a male patient between 2 and 15 years old who had a stem cell transplant for chronic granulomatous disease, so the T cells may come from the graft donor. The sample consisted of PBMCs, mostly from graft donor cells, taken 180 days after TCRalphabeta/CD19-depleted stem cell transplant. The rearrangement joins TRBV6-5 to TRBJ2-1; 13 nucleotides align to TRBD2. The CDR3 coding sequence is TGTGCCAGCAGTATACTAGCGGGAGGGCGCAATGAGCAGTTCTTC. Translation gives CASSILAGGRNEQFF.